One T cell receptor (beta chain) is described in this entry. No antigen is known for it. The authors extracted RNA and reverse transcribed it into cDNA as the sequencing template. The assay was immunoSEQ multiplex PCR, and TCRdb's table has in-frame clones only and misses some. Here the sample spans 200,000 to 250,000 clones, under 75% being singletons. These data belong to a study of CD8+ T cells in alopecia areata. About the study: Those treated were given oral tofacitinib at 5 to 10 mg twice daily.

This CDR3 has 13 amino acids. The germline V and J ends were trimmed by 4 bases and 13 bases, with 16 bases remaining between them. From germline, CDR1 is SGHVS and CDR2 FNYEAQ. Findings and caveats of the study: Scalp samples also yield sequences of resident alphabeta T cells from normal skin.

Treatment of the sample: oral pan-JAK inhibitor, 5-10 mg twice daily. Alopecia areata patients had lesional scalp punch biopsies and peripheral blood taken from them. The receptor was derived from a human donor with alopecia areata. The sample consisted of CD4+ T cells sorted from blood, taken at week 4, from a patient treated with tofacitinib. The rearrangement joins TRBV7-6 to TRBJ1-4; weak D call: TRBD1 (5 bases). The CDR3 loop reads CASSSRGFGRLFF. The CDR3 bases are TGTGCCAGCAGCTCGAGGGGCTTCGGAAGACTGTTTTTT.